These T cell receptor beta chains were read from a single sample in a study of cytomegalovirus exposure and HLA in healthy donors. Clones were read by immunoSEQ multiplex PCR, and TCRdb kept only the in-frame ones, dropping some. The sample records some 190,000 clones, about 89% being singletons. Material: PBMCs. These receptors were obtained from a man aged 25-40 years in good health and CMV-seropositive. Both conserved end residues are part of each CDR3. A D gene is named only where the DNA matches it firmly. Expanded clones are given a class, and other clones once, few, many or no size at all.

d_gene,v_gene,j_gene,abundance,CDR3aa,CDR3nt
.,TRBV7-2,TRBJ2-7,.,CASSLAIGYEQYF,TGTGCCAGCAGCTTAGCTATTGGGTACGAGCAGTACTTC
TRBD1,TRBV2,TRBJ1-4,few,CASSAGQVAKLFF,TGTGCCAGCAGTGCGGGACAGGTCGCAAAACTGTTTTTT
TRBD2,TRBV5-1,TRBJ2-1,.,CASSLEAGGGEQFF,TGCGCCAGCAGCTTGGAAGCGGGGGGAGGTGAGCAGTTCTTC
.,TRBV27,TRBJ1-5,.,CASSPYSNQPQHF,TGTGCCAGCAGTCCCTATAGCAATCAGCCCCAGCATTTT
TRBD1,TRBV4-3,TRBJ1-1,.,CASSPGQGDEAFF,TGCGCCAGCAGCCCTGGACAGGGGGATGAAGCTTTCTTT
TRBD2,TRBV27,TRBJ2-7,.,CASSGSGRGIIEEQYF,TGTGCCAGCAGTGGTAGCGGGAGGGGAATTATTGAGGAGCAGTACTTC
.,TRBV15,TRBJ1-5,.,CATRGRGESFSNQPQHF,TGTGCCACCAGAGGGAGAGGGGAGTCCTTTAGCAATCAGCCCCAGCATTTT
TRBD1,TRBV28,TRBJ2-7,.,CASSDPGQVNYEQYF,TGTGCCAGCAGCGATCCGGGACAGGTCAACTACGAGCAGTACTTC
TRBD2,TRBV7-3,TRBJ2-2,.,CASSPRGGLAPGELFF,TGTGCCAGCAGCCCACGGGGGGGTCTTGCCCCGGGGGAGCTGTTTTTT
.,TRBV2,TRBJ1-1,.,CASGRSTEAFF,TGTGCCAGCGGTAGGTCCACTGAAGCTTTCTTT
TRBD1,TRBV14,TRBJ2-7,.,CASSQRDRVHEQYF,TGTGCCAGCAGCCAACGAGACAGGGTTCACGAGCAGTACTTC
.,TRBV5-1,TRBJ1-3,.,CASSPNRLSSGNTIYF,TGCGCCAGCAGCCCCAACCGGCTGAGCTCTGGAAACACCATATATTTT
TRBD1,TRBV11-2,TRBJ2-7,few,CASSLTGTGPYEQYF,TGTGCCAGCAGCTTGACCGGGACAGGGCCCTACGAGCAGTACTTC
.,TRBV6-1,TRBJ2-3,.,CASREFTGSSDTQYF,TGTGCCAGCAGGGAGTTTACAGGGTCTTCAGATACGCAGTATTTT
TRBD1,TRBV4-1,TRBJ1-5,.,CASSQTGNQPQHF,TGCGCCAGCAGCCAGACAGGGAATCAGCCCCAGCATTTT
.,TRBV28,TRBJ1-2,.,CASSLSRLFTRTVEYGYTF,TGTGCCAGCAGTTTAAGTCGTCTGTTCACCCGGACAGTGGAGTATGGCTACACCTTC
.,TRBV4-3,TRBJ2-1,.,CASSQAFWGTYNEQFF,TGCGCCAGCAGCCAAGCCTTTTGGGGGACCTACAATGAGCAGTTCTTC
.,TRBV19,TRBJ2-7,once,CASSPGHTYEQYF,TGTGCCAGTAGCCCGGGACACACCTACGAGCAGTACTTC
.,TRBV6-1,TRBJ2-1,.,CASSELTSGEQFF,TGTGCCAGCAGTGAGCTGACTAGTGGTGAGCAGTTCTTC
TRBD2,TRBV5-4,TRBJ2-3,.,CASSLDRSSGSRTQYF,TGTGCCAGCAGCTTGGATCGGTCTAGCGGGAGTAGAACGCAGTATTTT